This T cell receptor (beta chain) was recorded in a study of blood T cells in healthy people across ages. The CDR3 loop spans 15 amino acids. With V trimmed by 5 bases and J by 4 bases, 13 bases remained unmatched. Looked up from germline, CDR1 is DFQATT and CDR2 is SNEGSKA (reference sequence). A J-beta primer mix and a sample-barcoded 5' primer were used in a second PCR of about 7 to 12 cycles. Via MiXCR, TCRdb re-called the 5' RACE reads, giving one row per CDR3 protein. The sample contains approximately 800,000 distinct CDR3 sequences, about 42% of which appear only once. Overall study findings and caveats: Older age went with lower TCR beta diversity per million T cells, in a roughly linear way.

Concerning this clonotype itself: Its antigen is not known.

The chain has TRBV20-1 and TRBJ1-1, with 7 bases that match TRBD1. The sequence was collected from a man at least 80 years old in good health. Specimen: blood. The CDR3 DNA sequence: TGCAGTGCTCAAGAGGGGGCGGTTGCGGGCACTGAAGCTTTCTTT. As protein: CSAQEGAVAGTEAFF.